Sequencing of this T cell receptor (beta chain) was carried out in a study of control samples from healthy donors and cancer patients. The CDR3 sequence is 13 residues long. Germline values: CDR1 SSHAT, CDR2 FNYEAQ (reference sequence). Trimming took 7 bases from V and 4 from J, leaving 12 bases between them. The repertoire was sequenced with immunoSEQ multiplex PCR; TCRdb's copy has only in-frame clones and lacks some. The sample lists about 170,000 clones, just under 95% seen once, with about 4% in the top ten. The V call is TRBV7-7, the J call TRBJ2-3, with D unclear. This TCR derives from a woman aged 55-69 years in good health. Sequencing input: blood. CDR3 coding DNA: TGTGCCAGCAACCCACACCACGCAGATACGCAGTATTTT. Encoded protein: CASNPHHADTQYF.